This T cell receptor beta chain appears in the sequencing data of a study of shared clonotypes between healthy human individuals. Study information: Aged 18 to 49, the donors were a couple of women and a few men. Donors had three CD4 naive, three CD4 memory, two CD8 naive and one CD8 memory plate apiece.

As concerns this clone: The antigen remains unidentified.

Using immunoSEQ multiplex PCR, the repertoire was profiled, and TCRdb retains in-frame clones only, with some absent. The sample has roughly 1,600,000 clones; around 98.5% are singletons. Germline V gene data show CDR1 as SGHTA and CDR2 as FQGNSA. There are 17 residues in the CDR3. Trimming pared 2 bases from V and 0 bases from J, leaving 15 bases between. Broader study findings: Rarefaction analysis demonstrated incomplete sorted-subset sequencing notwithstanding large depth. A small donor pool kept down the genetic and exposure-history diversity that was represented.

This sequence originates from a man between 25 and 39 years old in good health. This chain joins TRBV7-2 and TRBJ2-3, with a weak D call TRBD1 (6 bases). Sequencing used naive CD4+ T cells sorted from blood. Subset meaning: CD45RA+ positively selected. The CDR3 is CASSLLTGLASTDTQYF. CDR3 DNA sequence: TGTGCCAGCAGCTTACTCACAGGGTTAGCTAGCACAGATACGCAGTATTTT.